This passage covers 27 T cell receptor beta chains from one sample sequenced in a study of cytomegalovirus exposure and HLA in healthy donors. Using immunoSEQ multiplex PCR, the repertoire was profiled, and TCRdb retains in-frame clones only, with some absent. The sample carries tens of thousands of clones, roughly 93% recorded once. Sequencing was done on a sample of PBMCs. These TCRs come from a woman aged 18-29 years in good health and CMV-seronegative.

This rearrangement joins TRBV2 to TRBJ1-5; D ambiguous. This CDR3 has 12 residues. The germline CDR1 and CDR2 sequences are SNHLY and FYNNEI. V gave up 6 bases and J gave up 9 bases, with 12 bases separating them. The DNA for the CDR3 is TGTGCCAGCAGCGAGGCCCGATGGCCCCAGCATTTT. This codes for CASSEARWPQHF. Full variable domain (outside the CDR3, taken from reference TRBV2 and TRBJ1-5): EPEVTQTPSHQVTQMGQEVILRCVPISNHLYFYWYRQILGQKVEFLVSFYNNEISEKSEIFDDQFSVERPDGSNFTLKIRSTKLEDSAMYFCASSEARWPQHFGDGTRLSIL.

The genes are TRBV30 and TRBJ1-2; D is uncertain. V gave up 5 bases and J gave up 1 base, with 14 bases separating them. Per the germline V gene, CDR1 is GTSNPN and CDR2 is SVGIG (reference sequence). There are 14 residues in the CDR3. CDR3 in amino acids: CAWSSGRNNYGYTF. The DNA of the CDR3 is TGTGCCTGGTCTAGCGGACGGAATAACTATGGCTACACCTTC. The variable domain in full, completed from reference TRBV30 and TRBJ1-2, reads SQTIHQWPATLVQPVGSPLSLECTVEGTSNPNLYWYRQAAGRGLQLLFYSVGIGQISSEVPQNLSASRPQDRQFILSSKKLLLSDSGFYLCAWSSGRNNYGYTFGSGTRLTVV.

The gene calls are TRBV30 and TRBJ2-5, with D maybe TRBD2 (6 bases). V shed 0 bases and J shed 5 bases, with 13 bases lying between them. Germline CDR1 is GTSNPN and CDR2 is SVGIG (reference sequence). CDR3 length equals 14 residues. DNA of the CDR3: TGTGCCTGGAGTGTAGGGGTAGGGAGGGAGACCCAGTACTTC. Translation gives CAWSVGVGRETQYF.

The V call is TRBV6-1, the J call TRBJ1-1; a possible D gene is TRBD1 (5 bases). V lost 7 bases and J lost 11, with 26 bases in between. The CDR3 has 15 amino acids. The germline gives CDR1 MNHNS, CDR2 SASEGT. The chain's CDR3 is CASTQRAGEHWVAFF. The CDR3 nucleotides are TGTGCCAGCACCCAGAGGGCGGGGGAGCATTGGGTGGCTTTCTTT.

The CDR3 DNA sequence: TGTGCCAGTAGTACAATGACAGGGACCAATCAGCCCCAGCATTTT. It encodes CASSTMTGTNQPQHF. The chain uses TRBV19 and TRBJ1-5, with 7 bases aligning to TRBD1. V shed 4 bases, J shed 3 bases, and the junction held 6 bases outside the gene matches. The CDR3 extends over 15 amino acids. Looked up from germline, CDR1 is LNHDA and CDR2 is SQIVND (reference sequence).

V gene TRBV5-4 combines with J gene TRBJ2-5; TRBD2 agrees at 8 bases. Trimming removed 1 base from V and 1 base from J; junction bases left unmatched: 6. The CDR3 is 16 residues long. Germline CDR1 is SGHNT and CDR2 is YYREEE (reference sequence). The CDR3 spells CASSLMAGGFQETQYF. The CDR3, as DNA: TGTGCCAGCAGCTTGATGGCGGGGGGATTCCAAGAGACCCAGTACTTC. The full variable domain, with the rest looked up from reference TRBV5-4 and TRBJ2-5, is ETGVTQSPTHLIKTRGQQVTLRCSSQSGHNTVSWYQQALGQGPQFIFQYYREEENGRGNFPPRFSGLQFPNYSSELNVNALELDDSALYLCASSLMAGGFQETQYFGPGTRLLVL.

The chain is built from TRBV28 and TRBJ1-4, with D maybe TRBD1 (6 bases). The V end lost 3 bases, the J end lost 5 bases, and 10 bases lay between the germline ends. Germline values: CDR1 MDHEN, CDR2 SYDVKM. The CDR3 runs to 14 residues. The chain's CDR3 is CASSLAGVNEKLFF. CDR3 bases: TGTGCCAGCAGTTTGGCAGGGGTAAATGAAAAACTGTTTTTT.

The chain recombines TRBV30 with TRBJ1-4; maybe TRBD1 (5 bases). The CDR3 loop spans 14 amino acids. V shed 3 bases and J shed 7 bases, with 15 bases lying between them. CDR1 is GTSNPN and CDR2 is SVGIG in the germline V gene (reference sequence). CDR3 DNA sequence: TGTGCCTGGAGACCCCCAGGGTTTGGTGAAAAACTGTTTTTT. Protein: CAWRPPGFGEKLFF.

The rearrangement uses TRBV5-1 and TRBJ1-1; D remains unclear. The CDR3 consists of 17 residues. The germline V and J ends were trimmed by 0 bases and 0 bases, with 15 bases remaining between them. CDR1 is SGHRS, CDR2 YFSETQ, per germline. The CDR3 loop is CASSLGGIGRMNTEAFF. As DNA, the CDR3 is TGCGCCAGCAGCTTGGGAGGGATAGGACGGATGAACACTGAAGCTTTCTTT.

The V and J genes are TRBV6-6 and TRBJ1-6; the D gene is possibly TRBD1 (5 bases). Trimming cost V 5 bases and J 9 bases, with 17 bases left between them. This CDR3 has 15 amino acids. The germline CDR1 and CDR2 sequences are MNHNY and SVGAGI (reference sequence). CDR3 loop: CASSTHPRGGSPLHF. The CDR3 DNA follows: TGTGCCAGCAGTACTCATCCCCGGGGGGGTTCACCCCTCCACTTT.

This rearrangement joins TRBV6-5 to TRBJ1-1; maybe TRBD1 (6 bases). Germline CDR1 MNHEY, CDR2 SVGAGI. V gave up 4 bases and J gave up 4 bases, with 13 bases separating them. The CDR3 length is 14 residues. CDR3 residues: CASSFAQGSTEAFF. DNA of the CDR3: TGTGCCAGCAGTTTCGCACAGGGATCCACTGAAGCTTTCTTT.

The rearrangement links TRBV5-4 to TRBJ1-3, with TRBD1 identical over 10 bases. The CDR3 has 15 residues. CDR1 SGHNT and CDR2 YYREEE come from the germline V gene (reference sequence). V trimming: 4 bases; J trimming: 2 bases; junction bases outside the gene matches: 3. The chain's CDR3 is CASSAGQGAGNTIYF. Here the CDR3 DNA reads TGTGCCAGCAGCGCCGGACAGGGGGCTGGAAACACCATATATTTT.

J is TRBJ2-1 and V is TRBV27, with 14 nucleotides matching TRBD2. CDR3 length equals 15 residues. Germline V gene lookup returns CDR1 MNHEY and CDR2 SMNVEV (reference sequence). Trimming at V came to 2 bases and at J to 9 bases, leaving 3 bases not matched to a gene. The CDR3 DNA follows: TGTGCCAGCAGTTTAGGGACTAGCGGGAGTCGTGAGCAGTTCTTC. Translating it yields CASSLGTSGSREQFF.

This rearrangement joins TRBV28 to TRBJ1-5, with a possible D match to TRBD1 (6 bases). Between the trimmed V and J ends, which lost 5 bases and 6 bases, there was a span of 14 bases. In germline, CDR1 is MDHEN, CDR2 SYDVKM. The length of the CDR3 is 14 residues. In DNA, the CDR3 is TGTGCCAGCAGTGCACAGGGAGGGAGTCAGCCCCAGCATTTT. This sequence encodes CASSAQGGSQPQHF.

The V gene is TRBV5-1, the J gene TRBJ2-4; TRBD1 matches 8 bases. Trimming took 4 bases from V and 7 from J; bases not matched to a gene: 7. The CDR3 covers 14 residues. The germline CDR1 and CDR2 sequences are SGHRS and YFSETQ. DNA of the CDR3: TGCGCCAGCAGCCTGGACAGGGCGGTGAACATTCAGTACTTC. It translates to CASSLDRAVNIQYF.

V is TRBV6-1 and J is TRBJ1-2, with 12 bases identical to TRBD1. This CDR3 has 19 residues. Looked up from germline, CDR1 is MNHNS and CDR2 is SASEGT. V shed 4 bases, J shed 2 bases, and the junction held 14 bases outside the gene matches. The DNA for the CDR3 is TGTGCCAGCAGTGTAAATCCCGGGACAGGGGGCGCGGGCAACTATGGCTACACCTTC. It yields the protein CASSVNPGTGGAGNYGYTF.

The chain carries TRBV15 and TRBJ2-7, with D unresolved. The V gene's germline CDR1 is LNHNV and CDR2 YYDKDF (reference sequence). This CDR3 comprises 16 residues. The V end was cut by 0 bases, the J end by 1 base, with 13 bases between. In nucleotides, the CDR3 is TGTGCCACCAGCAGAGAAAGAACGTCCGGGTCCTACGAGCAGTACTTC. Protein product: CATSRERTSGSYEQYF.

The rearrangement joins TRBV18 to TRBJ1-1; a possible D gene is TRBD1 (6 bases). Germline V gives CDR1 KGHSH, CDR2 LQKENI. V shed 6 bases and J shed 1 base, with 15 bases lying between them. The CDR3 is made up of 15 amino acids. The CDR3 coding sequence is TGTGCCAGCTCCCAGTCCAGGGGCGGGAACACTGAAGCTTTCTTT. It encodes CASSQSRGGNTEAFF.

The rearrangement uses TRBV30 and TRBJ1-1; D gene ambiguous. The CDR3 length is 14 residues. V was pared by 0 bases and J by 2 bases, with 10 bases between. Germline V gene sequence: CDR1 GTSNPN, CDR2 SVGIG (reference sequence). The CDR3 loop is CAWSVPGGNTEAFF. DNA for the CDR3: TGTGCCTGGAGTGTACCAGGAGGAAACACTGAAGCTTTCTTT. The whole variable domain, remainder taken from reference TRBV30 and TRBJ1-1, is SQTIHQWPATLVQPVGSPLSLECTVEGTSNPNLYWYRQAAGRGLQLLFYSVGIGQISSEVPQNLSASRPQDRQFILSSKKLLLSDSGFYLCAWSVPGGNTEAFFGQGTRLTVV.

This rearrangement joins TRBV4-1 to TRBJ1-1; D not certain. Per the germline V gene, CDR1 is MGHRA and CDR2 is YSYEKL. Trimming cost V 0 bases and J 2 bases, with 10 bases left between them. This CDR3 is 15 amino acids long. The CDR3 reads CASSQERRGNTEAFF. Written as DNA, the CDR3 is TGCGCCAGCAGCCAAGAGAGGAGAGGAAACACTGAAGCTTTCTTT.

CDR3 sequence: CASSSGQGFDEQYF. The CDR3 DNA is TGTGCCAGCAGCTCCGGACAGGGGTTTGACGAGCAGTACTTC. The rearrangement joins TRBV7-2 to TRBJ2-7, with 9 bases matching TRBD1. The CDR3 loop spans 14 amino acids. The germline gives CDR1 SGHTA, CDR2 FQGNSA. V lost 4 bases, J lost 5 bases, and 6 bases stayed unmatched.

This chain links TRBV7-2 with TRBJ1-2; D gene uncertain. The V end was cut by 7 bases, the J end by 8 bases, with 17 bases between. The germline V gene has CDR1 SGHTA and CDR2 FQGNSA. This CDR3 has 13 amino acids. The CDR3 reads CASTLSGVYGYTF. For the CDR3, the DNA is TGTGCCAGCACCCTCAGCGGAGTTTACGGCTACACCTTC.

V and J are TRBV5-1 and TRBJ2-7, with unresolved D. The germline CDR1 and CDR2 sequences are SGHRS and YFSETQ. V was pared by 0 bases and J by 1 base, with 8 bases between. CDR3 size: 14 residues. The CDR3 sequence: CASSLVQRSYEQYF. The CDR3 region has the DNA TGCGCCAGCAGCTTGGTTCAGCGTTCCTACGAGCAGTACTTC.

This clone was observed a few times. Here the CDR3 DNA reads TGTGCCAGCAGCCAAGGGGGGACAGGGACCGGGGAGCTGTTTTTT. This translates into CASSQGGTGTGELFF. The V call is TRBV5-4, the J call TRBJ2-2; 9 nucleotides line up with TRBD1. Germline V gives CDR1 SGHNT, CDR2 YYREEE (reference sequence). Unmatched junction bases numbered 6, after V lost 4 bases and J lost 5 bases. The CDR3 is made up of 15 amino acids.

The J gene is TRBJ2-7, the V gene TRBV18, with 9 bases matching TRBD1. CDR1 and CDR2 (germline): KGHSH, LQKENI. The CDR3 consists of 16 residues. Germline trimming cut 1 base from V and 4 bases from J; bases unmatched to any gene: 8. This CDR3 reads CASSPLLDRGAYEQYF. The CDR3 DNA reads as TGTGCCAGCTCACCACTATTGGACAGGGGAGCGTACGAGCAGTACTTC.

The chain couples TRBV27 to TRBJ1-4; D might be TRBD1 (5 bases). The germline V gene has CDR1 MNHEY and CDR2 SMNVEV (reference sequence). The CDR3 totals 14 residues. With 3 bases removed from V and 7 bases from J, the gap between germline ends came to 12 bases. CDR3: CASSFTGGREKLFF. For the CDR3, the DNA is TGTGCCAGCAGTTTCACAGGTGGTCGTGAAAAACTGTTTTTT.

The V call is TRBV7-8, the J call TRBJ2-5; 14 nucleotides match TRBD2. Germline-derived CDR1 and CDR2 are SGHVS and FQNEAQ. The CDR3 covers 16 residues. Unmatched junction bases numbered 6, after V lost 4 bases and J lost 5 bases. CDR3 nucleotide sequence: TGTGCCAGCAGCTACCCCGGGACTAGCGGGAGTGAGACCCAGTACTTC. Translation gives CASSYPGTSGSETQYF.